The 30 T cell receptor beta chains in this list originate from one sample, sequenced in a study of cytomegalovirus exposure and HLA in healthy donors. Primers: 60 Vbeta forward and 13 Jbeta reverse. Using immunoSEQ multiplex PCR, the repertoire was profiled, and TCRdb retains in-frame clones only, with some absent. The repertoire consists of tens of thousands of clones, with approximately 80% occurring once and the leading ten covering approximately 5.3%. The sample taken for sequencing was PBMCs. Receptor source: a man aged 25 to 45 in good health and CMV-seropositive.

The chain recombines TRBV9 with TRBJ2-5; 9 bases are a match to TRBD2. Germline trimming cut 2 bases from V and 1 base from J; bases unmatched to any gene: 0. The CDR3 is 14 residues long. The germline V gene has CDR1 SGDLS and CDR2 YYNGEE. In DNA form, the CDR3 reads TGTGCCAGCAGCGTTAGCGGGGGCCAAGAGACCCAGTACTTC. This codes for CASSVSGGQETQYF.

The V call is TRBV6-5, the J call TRBJ1-5; D is undetermined. Germline CDR1 reads MNHEY; CDR2 reads SVGAGI. V shed 5 bases and J shed 6 bases, with 11 bases lying between them. The CDR3 has 13 amino acids. CDR3 nucleotides: TGTGCCAGCAGTCCCACAGTTATTCAGCCCCAGCATTTT. It specifies CASSPTVIQPQHF.

The rearrangement links TRBV19 to TRBJ1-2, with 12 bases fitting TRBD1. Germline CDR1 LNHDA, CDR2 SQIVND (reference sequence). CDR3 length equals 16 residues. Losses at the gene ends were 0 bases for V and 7 bases for J; bases not matched to a gene: 6. CDR3 protein: CASSIDRGQGAGGYTF. The CDR3 DNA reads as TGTGCCAGTAGTATAGACCGGGGACAGGGGGCCGGTGGCTACACCTTC.

This chain links TRBV19 with TRBJ1-1; no definite D call. Trimming removed 7 bases at V and 4 bases at J, with 16 bases between. The CDR3 is made up of 14 amino acids. Germline CDR1 LNHDA, CDR2 SQIVND (reference sequence). This CDR3 is CASKDSYGGTEAFF. The CDR3 coding sequence is TGTGCCAGTAAGGACTCGTACGGAGGCACTGAAGCTTTCTTT. The full variable domain, rest sourced from reference TRBV19 and TRBJ1-1, is DGGITQSPKYLFRKEGQNVTLSCEQNLNHDAMYWYRQDPGQGLRLIYYSQIVNDFQKGDIAEGYSVSREKKESFPLTVTSAQKNPTAFYLCASKDSYGGTEAFFGQGTRLTVV.

The chain combines TRBV4-2 with TRBJ2-6, with 13 bases matching TRBD2. Germline V CDR1 and CDR2: LGHNA, YNFKEQ. V shed 1 base and J 3 bases; nucleotides not matched to a gene: 3. The CDR3 extends over 18 amino acids. The CDR3 DNA sequence: TGTGCCAGCAGCCAAGTCGGACTAGCGGGAGTTGGGGCCAACGTCCTGACTTTC. Translation: CASSQVGLAGVGANVLTF.

This sequence joins TRBV30 and TRBJ1-4; 8 nucleotides line up with TRBD1. Germline V gene lookup returns CDR1 GTSNPN and CDR2 SVGIG (reference sequence). V dropped 0 bases and J dropped 8; count of bases not matched to a gene: 5. The length of the CDR3 is 14 residues. The CDR3 spells CAWSVDRGREKLFF. In DNA, the CDR3 is TGTGCCTGGAGTGTTGACAGGGGAAGGGAAAAACTGTTTTTT.

The chain carries TRBV4-1 and TRBJ1-5; 7 nucleotides align to TRBD1. Trimming removed 3 bases from V and 6 bases from J; junction bases left unmatched: 8. The CDR3 length is 15 residues. CDR1 and CDR2 (germline): MGHRA, YSYEKL. This chain's CDR3 is CASSHQGGGVQPQHF. CDR3 sequence (DNA): TGCGCCAGCAGCCACCAGGGGGGAGGAGTTCAGCCCCAGCATTTT.

The chain employs TRBV5-1 and TRBJ2-1; unclear D gene. There are 11 residues in the CDR3. V lost 0 bases and J lost 10, with 5 bases in between. CDR1 is SGHRS, CDR2 YFSETQ, per germline. This chain's CDR3 is CASSLGLEQFF. As DNA, the CDR3 is TGCGCCAGCAGCTTGGGGCTGGAGCAGTTCTTC.

In its sample, this clone was seen a few times. The chain links TRBV7-8 to TRBJ2-7; 12 bases fit TRBD2. Germline V lookup: CDR1 SGHVS, CDR2 FQNEAQ. This CDR3 region has 14 residues. The V gene end was trimmed by 2 bases and the J gene end by 6 bases; junction bases not matched to a gene: 2. CDR3 nucleotide sequence: TGTGCCAGCAGCTTAAAGGGACTAGCGGGCGAGCAGTACTTC. Translation: CASSLKGLAGEQYF.

This chain links TRBV18 with TRBJ2-2; 10 nucleotides match TRBD1. Germline CDR1 is KGHSH and CDR2 is LQKENI. Trimming took 4 bases from V and 7 from J; bases not matched to a gene: 6. The CDR3 has 15 amino acids. The CDR3 loop is CASSLTTGGNGELFF. CDR3 DNA sequence: TGTGCCAGCTCACTGACGACAGGGGGCAACGGGGAGCTGTTTTTT.

The J gene is TRBJ2-6, the V gene TRBV29-1, with no clear D. V was trimmed by 3 bases and J by 0 bases, leaving 3 bases between them. The CDR3 extends over 13 amino acids. Germline V gene lookup returns CDR1 SQVTM and CDR2 ANQGSEA. The chain's CDR3 is CSVDNSGANVLTF. CDR3 DNA sequence: TGCAGCGTTGACAACTCTGGGGCCAACGTCCTGACTTTC.

The V gene is TRBV19, the J gene TRBJ2-3; tentatively, D is TRBD1 (6 bases). CDR1 is LNHDA and CDR2 is SQIVND in the germline V gene (reference sequence). The CDR3 covers 15 residues. V lost 6 bases and J lost 1, with 14 bases in between. The CDR3 region is CASSWGRGGTDTQYF. CDR3 DNA: TGTGCCAGTAGCTGGGGCAGGGGAGGCACAGATACGCAGTATTTT.

This chain links TRBV5-6 with TRBJ2-5, with D unclear. This CDR3 is built from 13 residues. Germline values: CDR1 SGHDT, CDR2 YYEEEE. Trimming took 1 base from V and 2 from J, leaving 6 bases between them. CDR3 DNA: TGTGCCAGCAGCTTGAGCGTTCAAGAGACCCAGTACTTC. Residues: CASSLSVQETQYF.

The CDR3: CASSYSGQFQETQYF. CDR3 nucleotides: TGTGCCAGCAGTTACTCGGGACAATTCCAAGAGACCCAGTACTTC. This chain links TRBV6-6 with TRBJ2-5, with TRBD1 as a possible D gene (6 bases). The CDR3 loop spans 15 amino acids. The V end was cut by 0 bases, the J end by 1 base, with 9 bases between. Germline V gene data show CDR1 as MNHNY and CDR2 as SVGAGI (reference sequence).

This clone was observed a handful of times. V and J are TRBV27 and TRBJ2-7; 9 bases are shared with TRBD1. Germline trimming cut 2 bases from V and 3 bases from J; bases unmatched to any gene: 5. Germline V gene sequence: CDR1 MNHEY, CDR2 SMNVEV (reference sequence). The length of the CDR3 is 15 residues. The CDR3 nucleotides are TGTGCCAGCAGTTTAGGGACAGGGATTAACTACGAGCAGTACTTC. It yields the protein CASSLGTGINYEQYF.

The chain links TRBV15 to TRBJ2-6; weak D call: TRBD1 (6 bases). This CDR3 is 17 amino acids long. The germline V gene encodes CDR1 LNHNV and CDR2 YYDKDF (reference sequence). V was trimmed by 3 bases and J by 4 bases, leaving 16 bases between them. This CDR3 is CATSRGVMGAGANVLTF. DNA for the CDR3: TGTGCCACCAGCAGGGGAGTGATGGGGGCAGGGGCCAACGTCCTGACTTTC.

This chain joins TRBV4-1 and TRBJ1-5, with unresolved D. CDR3 length: 14 residues. V was clipped by 1 base and J by 11 bases, with 15 bases between them. Germline CDR1 reads MGHRA; CDR2 reads YSYEKL. The CDR3 DNA is TGCGCCAGCAGCCAAGCACAGAAGGCTTCATCCCAGCATTTT. It is translated as CASSQAQKASSQHF.

V gene TRBV6-1 combines with J gene TRBJ2-4, with 9 positions matching TRBD1. Germline V gives CDR1 MNHNS, CDR2 SASEGT. The CDR3 spans 15 residues. The trim removed 4 bases at V and 9 bases at J, leaving 10 bases unmatched. The CDR3 reads CASSAPGTGITIQYF. The CDR3 nucleotides are TGTGCCAGCAGTGCCCCCGGGACAGGGATCACCATTCAGTACTTC.

In its sample, this clone was seen a few times. The chain has TRBV6-6 and TRBJ1-5, with TRBD1 matching 10 bases. Germline CDR1 reads MNHNY; CDR2 reads SVGAGI (reference sequence). Trimming cost V 5 bases and J 3 bases; bases outside gene matches: 7. The CDR3 contains 16 residues. The DNA for the CDR3 is TGTGCCAGCAGTCAAAAGGACAGGGGGATCAATCAGCCCCAGCATTTT. Its protein is CASSQKDRGINQPQHF.

The sample holds one count of this clone. This sequence joins TRBV7-9 and TRBJ1-1; D might be TRBD1 (6 bases). Trimming shortened V by 5 bases and J by 1 base, and 17 bases separated the two germline ends. This CDR3 comprises 16 residues. Germline V lookup: CDR1 SEHNR, CDR2 FQNEAQ (reference sequence). In DNA, the CDR3 is TGTGCCAGCAGCCGTGGGCCTCCAGGGGCGAACACTGAAGCTTTCTTT. Protein sequence: CASSRGPPGANTEAFF.

V is TRBV12-5 and J is TRBJ2-5; TRBD1 aligns across 10 bases. Unmatched junction bases numbered 2, after V lost 3 bases and J lost 4 bases. The CDR3 is 14 residues long. Germline V CDR1 and CDR2: LGHNT, FRNRAP. The CDR3 sequence is CASGLDRGLETQYF. The CDR3 nucleotides read TGTGCTAGTGGTTTAGACAGGGGGCTAGAGACCCAGTACTTC.

Details on this clone: This CDR3 fails to terminate in the conserved phenylalanine or tryptophan, so it likely reflects a read error. The limits of the CDR3 on the DNA are not certain, so only TCRdb's listed CDR3 is given. The rearrangement joins TRBV11-2 to TRBJ1-2; the DNA was not used to check the table's D call, TRBD1. The CDR3 is 14 residues long, ends included. The V gene's germline CDR1 is SGHAT and CDR2 FQNNGV. The CDR3 spells CASSLTRAGGFYYL.

V usage is TRBV9 and J usage is TRBJ2-2, with 10 positions matching TRBD1. V shed 0 bases, J shed 4 bases, and the junction held 0 bases outside the gene matches. Per germline, CDR1 SGDLS and CDR2 YYNGEE. This CDR3 has 15 amino acids. The CDR3 coding sequence is TGTGCCAGCAGCGTAGGGGACAGGGGCACCGGGGAGCTGTTTTTT. It encodes CASSVGDRGTGELFF.

This clone counts as medium-sized (0.01 to 0.1%). The chain joins TRBV6-5 to TRBJ2-5, with TRBD1 identical over 7 bases. The junction had 4 bases not matched to a gene; V was cut back by 2 bases and J by 4 bases. The CDR3 sequence is 14 residues long. Germline V CDR1 and CDR2: MNHEY, SVGAGI. The CDR3 bases are TGTGCCAGCAGTTACAACCACAGGGGAGAGACCCAGTACTTC. Protein: CASSYNHRGETQYF.

The V and J genes are TRBV7-9 and TRBJ2-7, with a weak D call TRBD2 (5 bases). The CDR3 is 12 residues long. Between the trimmed V and J ends, which lost 5 bases and 5 bases, there was a span of 10 bases. Germline assignment: CDR1 SEHNR and CDR2 FQNEAQ (reference sequence). CDR3 sequence (DNA): TGTGCCAGCAGCAACGAGGGCCACGAGCAGTACGTC. Protein: CASSNEGHEQYV.

The chain couples TRBV2 to TRBJ1-5; a weak D match, TRBD1 (6 bases). Looked up from germline, CDR1 is SNHLY and CDR2 is FYNNEI. V lost 6 bases and J lost 3, with 12 bases in between. The CDR3 sequence is 14 residues long. The CDR3 protein is CASSTDSVNQPQHF. The CDR3, as DNA: TGTGCCAGCAGCACGGACAGCGTCAATCAGCCCCAGCATTTT.

V gene TRBV4-1 combines with J gene TRBJ1-2; TRBD1 aligns across 10 bases. The CDR3 sequence is 15 residues long. The V segment lost 3 bases and the J segment 4 bases; nucleotides outside the gene matches: 5. Germline CDR1 and CDR2: MGHRA and YSYEKL. The CDR3 region is CASSQDRTGGYGYTF. CDR3 sequence (DNA): TGCGCCAGCAGCCAGGATAGGACAGGGGGCTATGGCTACACCTTC.

The J gene is TRBJ1-5, the V gene TRBV7-2; 10 positions match TRBD1. There are 15 residues in the CDR3. The V and J ends lost 5 bases and 2 bases, in that order; junction bases with no gene match: 3. The germline gives CDR1 SGHTA, CDR2 FQGNSA. DNA for the CDR3: TGTGCCAGCAGCCTCGGGACAGGGGGCAATCAGCCCCAGCATTTT. It yields the protein CASSLGTGGNQPQHF.

This chain connects TRBV5-5 to TRBJ2-7, with D maybe TRBD1 (6 bases). This CDR3 is 13 amino acids long. Germline loops: CDR1 SGHKS, CDR2 YYEKEE (reference sequence). V was trimmed by 4 bases and J by 3 bases, leaving 11 bases between them. CDR3 sequence: CASSLGTYYEQYV. CDR3 DNA sequence: TGTGCCAGCAGCCTTGGGACATACTACGAGCAGTACGTC.

Here the CDR3 DNA reads TGTGCCAGCAGTGAAGCGAGGACAGGAGCGCGATACGAGCAGTACGTC. Translation: CASSEARTGARYEQYV. This sequence joins TRBV6-1 and TRBJ2-7; 7 bases agree with TRBD1. Per the germline V gene, CDR1 is MNHNS and CDR2 is SASEGT. CDR3 length: 16 amino acids. Trimming removed 0 bases from V and 4 bases from J; junction bases left unmatched: 9.